This TCR beta chain was identified during a study of chemoradiotherapy in HPV16-positive cancers. The study's findings and limits: HPV-specific T cells were functionally defined from only a couple of HPV16-positive patients.

Worth noting for this clone: Its cognate antigen is unknown.

Samples were taken several times over chemoradiotherapy. V was trimmed by 2 bases and J by 7 bases, leaving 15 bases between them. This CDR3 contains 15 residues. Germline CDR1 and CDR2: SNHLY and FYNNEI. TCRdb keeps only in-frame clones here, not all; method: immunoSEQ multiplex PCR. The sample lists approximately 5,000 clones, 85% to 95% occurring once. Sampling was conducted from a patient who underwent chemoradiotherapy. V gene TRBV2 combines with J gene TRBJ1-5; D not resolved. This TCR derives from a human donor with HPV-associated anogenital cancer. The CDR3, as DNA: TGTGCCAGCAGTGAAAGCCTGGCGGGTGGACAGCCCCAGCATTTT. Its protein is CASSESLAGGQPQHF.